The rows below give T cell receptor beta chains drawn from one sample of a study of T cells after yellow fever vaccination. TCRdb re-called the 5' RACE reads with MiXCR, one entry per CDR3 protein. The sample records fewer than 350,000 distinct CDR3 sequences, 8.7% being singletons. The sequences come from PBMCs, collected on the day of the first yellow fever vaccination. These receptors were taken from a man in his late teens or twenties who received the YFV17D yellow fever vaccine. The CDR3 runs from the conserved cysteine through the conserved F or W. The D gene is left open where the match is weak. The listing skips clone size in some rows; elsewhere it reads once, few, many or a size class.

size: many; J: TRBJ2-7; V: TRBV7-2; D: TRBD2; CDR3: CASSLGTRRSEQYF; DNA: TGTGCCAGCAGCTTAGGGACTAGACGGTCCGAGCAGTACTTC
size: few; J: TRBJ1-6; V: TRBV20-1; D: NA; CDR3: CSARSLGSYNSPLHF; DNA: TGCAGTGCTAGATCTCTGGGCTCCTATAATTCACCCCTCCACTTT
size: NA; J: TRBJ2-3; V: TRBV6-1; D: NA; CDR3: CASSRRPGGGDTQYF; DNA: TGTGCCAGCAGTCGCCGGCCGGGGGGCGGGGATACGCAGTATTTT
size: NA; J: TRBJ2-7; V: TRBV6-1; D: TRBD2; CDR3: CASSERVAGQAYGQYF; DNA: TGTGCCAGCAGTGAAAGGGTAGCGGGCCAGGCCTACGGGCAGTACTTC
size: many; J: TRBJ2-2; V: TRBV7-3; D: NA; CDR3: CASSLPPPDGELFF; DNA: TGTGCCAGCAGCTTACCCCCCCCCGACGGGGAGCTGTTTTTT
size: NA; J: TRBJ2-1; V: TRBV24-1; D: TRBD2; CDR3: CATGEGRSGGPDEQFF; DNA: TGTGCCACCGGTGAAGGTAGGAGCGGGGGGCCGGATGAGCAGTTCTTC
size: NA; J: TRBJ1-5; V: TRBV7-2; D: NA; CDR3: CASSSGRNQPQHF; DNA: TGTGCCAGCAGTTCGGGAAGGAATCAGCCCCAGCATTTT
size: NA; J: TRBJ2-2; V: TRBV27; D: NA; CDR3: CASSFRQWGTTTNTGELFF; DNA: TGTGCCAGCAGTTTTAGGCAATGGGGTACGACAACCAACACCGGGGAGCTGTTTTTT
size: NA; J: TRBJ1-6; V: TRBV28; D: NA; CDR3: CASSPTVSNRDTLYSPLHF; DNA: TGTGCCAGCAGTCCAACCGTATCGAACCGGGACACTTTATATTCACCCCTCCACTTT
size: NA; J: TRBJ2-7; V: TRBV29-1; D: NA; CDR3: CSVAQESYEQYF; DNA: TGCAGCGTTGCACAGGAATCCTACGAGCAGTACTTC
size: few; J: TRBJ1-2; V: TRBV29-1; D: TRBD1; CDR3: CSVVDQGARGYTF; DNA: TGCAGCGTTGTTGACCAGGGGGCAAGGGGCTACACCTTC
size: few; J: TRBJ2-7; V: TRBV10-2; D: TRBD1; CDR3: CASSGDRSSYEQYF; DNA: TGCGCCAGCAGTGGGGACAGGAGCTCCTACGAGCAGTACTTC
size: NA; J: TRBJ2-7; V: TRBV6-2/TRBV6-3; D: NA; CDR3: CASSYSSGHEQYF; DNA: TGTGCCAGCAGTTACTCTTCGGGACACGAGCAGTACTTC
size: many; J: TRBJ2-5; V: TRBV24-1; D: NA; CDR3: CATSAGQPGETQYF; DNA: TGTGCCACCAGTGCCGGACAACCGGGGGAGACCCAGTACTTC
size: few; J: TRBJ2-1; V: TRBV7-9; D: NA; CDR3: CASSPALEQFF; DNA: TGTGCCAGCAGCCCCGCCCTTGAGCAGTTCTTC
size: few; J: TRBJ2-5; V: TRBV19; D: NA; CDR3: CASSTDWNQETQYF; DNA: TGTGCCAGTAGTACCGACTGGAACCAAGAGACCCAGTACTTC
size: NA; J: TRBJ2-5; V: TRBV24-1; D: NA; CDR3: CATSMARAPYQETQYF; DNA: TGTGCCACCAGTATGGCTAGGGCACCGTACCAAGAGACCCAGTACTTC
size: NA; J: TRBJ2-1; V: TRBV4-1; D: NA; CDR3: CASSQWIGNEQFF; DNA: TGCGCCAGCAGCCAATGGATCGGGAATGAGCAGTTCTTC
size: NA; J: TRBJ2-7; V: TRBV14; D: NA; CDR3: CASSLRPGTGTSEQYF; DNA: TGTGCCAGCAGCCTGAGACCCGGGACAGGGACTAGCGAGCAGTACTTC
size: few; J: TRBJ1-4; V: TRBV7-6; D: NA; CDR3: CASSPRDGREQETNEKLFF; DNA: TGTGCCAGCAGCCCGAGGGACGGCAGGGAGCAAGAGACTAATGAAAAACTGTTTTTT
size: NA; J: TRBJ1-6; V: TRBV5-1; D: NA; CDR3: CASGEGLNSPLHF; DNA: TGCGCCAGCGGGGAGGGCCTCAATTCACCCCTCCACTTT
size: many; J: TRBJ1-4; V: TRBV12-3/TRBV12-4; D: NA; CDR3: CASSYDSEKLFF; DNA: TGTGCCAGCAGTTACGACAGTGAAAAACTGTTTTTT